Only a few counts were recorded for the clone carrying this TCR beta chain. These data are taken from a study of blood T cell repertoires in COVID-19. Here immunoSEQ multiplex PCR was the method, and the copy in TCRdb shows in-frame clones only, minus some. The sample has about 130,000 clones; roughly 83% are singletons. The J segment lost 1 base and the V segment lost 10 bases, leaving 9 bases of the junction unmatched. The CDR3 is made up of 15 amino acids. Germline lookup yields CDR1 SGHAT and CDR2 FQDESV (reference sequence). Sequencing was done on a sample of peripheral blood. This chain connects TRBV11-1 to TRBJ2-2; 7 nucleotides line up with TRBD1. The receptor was derived from a woman aged 25 to 45 who had recovered from COVID-19. Written as DNA, the CDR3 is TGTGCCACCCAGACCGGGACAGAGAACACCGGGGAGCTGTTTTTT. This translates into CATQTGTENTGELFF.